This T cell receptor beta chain was observed in a study of blood T cell repertoires in COVID-19. Study as a whole: Acute and convalescent COVID-19 samples came from the United States, Italy and Spain.

Sequencing used immunoSEQ multiplex PCR; TCRdb keeps in-frame clones, though not all of them. The sample has hundreds of thousands of clones, around 89% seen once. There are 15 residues in the CDR3. Looked up from germline, CDR1 is SNHLY and CDR2 is FYNNEI. The V gene end was trimmed by 3 bases and the J gene end by 2 bases; junction bases not matched to a gene: 7. The receptor's source is a man younger than 45 who had recovered from COVID-19. The J gene is TRBJ2-7, the V gene TRBV2, with 7 nucleotides matching TRBD1. The sequenced sample was PBMCs or T cells enriched from blood (not recorded which). The CDR3 nucleotides are TGTGCCAGCAGTGAGCTAAGGGGGCTTGCCTACGAGCAGTACTTC. It is translated as CASSELRGLAYEQYF.